This T cell receptor (beta chain) stems from a study of blood T cell repertoires in COVID-19. TCRdb keeps only in-frame clones here, not all; method: immunoSEQ multiplex PCR. In the table there are about 130,000 clones, roughly 90% of which are singletons. Germline-derived CDR1 and CDR2 are LGHDT and YNNKEL (reference sequence). There are 14 residues in the CDR3. V lost 4 bases, J lost 7 bases, and 6 bases stayed unmatched. This clone has just one count. This chain connects TRBV3-1 (or the pseudogene TRBV3-2) to TRBJ1-2; TRBD1 agrees at 10 bases. Sequencing was performed on peripheral blood. This receptor was identified in a man aged 55 to 70 with COVID-19, enrolled during active disease. The CDR3, as DNA: TGTGCCAGCAGCCTAGTAGGGACAGGGGCTGGCTACACCTTC. Translation: CASSLVGTGAGYTF.